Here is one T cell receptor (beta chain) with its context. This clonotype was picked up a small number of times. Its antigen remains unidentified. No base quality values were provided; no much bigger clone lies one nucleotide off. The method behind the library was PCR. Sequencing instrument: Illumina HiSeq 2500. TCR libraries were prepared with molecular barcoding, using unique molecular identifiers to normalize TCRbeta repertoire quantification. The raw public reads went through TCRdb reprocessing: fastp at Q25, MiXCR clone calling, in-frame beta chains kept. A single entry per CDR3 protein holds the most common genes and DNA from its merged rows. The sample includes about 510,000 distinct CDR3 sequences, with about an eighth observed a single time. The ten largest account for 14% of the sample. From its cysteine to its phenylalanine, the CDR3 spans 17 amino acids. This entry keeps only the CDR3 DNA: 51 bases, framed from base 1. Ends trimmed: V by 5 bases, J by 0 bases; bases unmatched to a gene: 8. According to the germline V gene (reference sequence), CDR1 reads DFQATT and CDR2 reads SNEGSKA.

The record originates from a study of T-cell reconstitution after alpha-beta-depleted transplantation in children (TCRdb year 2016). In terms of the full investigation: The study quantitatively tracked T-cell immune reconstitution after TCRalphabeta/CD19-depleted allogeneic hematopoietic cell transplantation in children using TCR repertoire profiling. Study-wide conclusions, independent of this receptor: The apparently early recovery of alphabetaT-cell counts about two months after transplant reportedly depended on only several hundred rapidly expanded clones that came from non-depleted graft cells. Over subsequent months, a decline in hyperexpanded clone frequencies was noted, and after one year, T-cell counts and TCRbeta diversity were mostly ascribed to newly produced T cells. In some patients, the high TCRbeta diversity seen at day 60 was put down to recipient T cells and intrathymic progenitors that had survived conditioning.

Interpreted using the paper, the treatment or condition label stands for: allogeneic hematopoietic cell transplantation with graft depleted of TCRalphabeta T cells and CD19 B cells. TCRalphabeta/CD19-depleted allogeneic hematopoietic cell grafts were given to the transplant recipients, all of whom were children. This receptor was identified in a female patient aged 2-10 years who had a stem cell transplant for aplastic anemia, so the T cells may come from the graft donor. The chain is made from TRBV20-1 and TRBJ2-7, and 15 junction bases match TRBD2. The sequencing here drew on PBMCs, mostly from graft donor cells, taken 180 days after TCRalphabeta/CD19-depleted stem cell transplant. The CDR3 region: CSAWTSGGASSSYEQYF. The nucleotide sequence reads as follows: TGCAGTGCTTGGACTAGCGGGGGGGCCTCGAGCTCCTACGAGCAGTACTTC.